What follows are 10 T cell receptor beta chains derived from one specimen sequenced in a study of siplizumab effects on memory and regulatory T cells. Data came from immunoSEQ multiplex PCR; TCRdb stores just in-frame clones and leaves some out. The repertoire holds tens of thousands of clones, 80% to 95% seen once, with 6% to 7% in the top ten. Sequenced input: CD8+ T cells sorted from blood. These receptors all stem from a human donor in good health.

The V and J genes are TRBV4-1 and TRBJ2-7; no definite D call. V shed 0 bases and J shed 0 bases, with 15 bases lying between them. Germline V gives CDR1 MGHRA, CDR2 YSYEKL. The CDR3 has 17 residues. CDR3 coding DNA: TGCGCCAGCAGCCAAGATGCGCTGGACCGGAGCTCCTACGAGCAGTACTTC. This encodes CASSQDALDRSSYEQYF.

The DNA for the CDR3 is TGTGCCAGTAGTATAATTGGTGAAGCTTTCTTT. Translated, it gives CASSIIGEAFF. V and J are TRBV19 and TRBJ1-1, with D uncertain. V shed 2 bases and J shed 7 bases, with 5 bases lying between them. Germline V CDR1 and CDR2: LNHDA, SQIVND (reference sequence). This CDR3 is built from 11 residues. Full variable domain (rest looked up from reference TRBV19 and TRBJ1-1): DGGITQSPKYLFRKEGQNVTLSCEQNLNHDAMYWYRQDPGQGLRLIYYSQIVNDFQKGDIAEGYSVSREKKESFPLTVTSAQKNPTAFYLCASSIIGEAFFGQGTRLTVV.

V is TRBV6-5 and J is TRBJ1-6; possible D gene TRBD1, 5 bases. This CDR3 is 15 amino acids long. Trimming took 5 bases from V and 8 from J, leaving 16 bases between them. Per the germline V gene, CDR1 is MNHEY and CDR2 is SVGAGI. The CDR3 sequence is CASSHTGTDDSPLHF. In DNA form, the CDR3 reads TGTGCCAGCAGTCACACCGGGACCGACGATTCACCCCTCCACTTT.

CDR3 sequence: CASSQAVMGNTYEQYF. CDR3 DNA sequence: TGCGCCAGCAGCCAAGCAGTGATGGGAAACACCTACGAGCAGTACTTC. The V call is TRBV4-1, the J call TRBJ2-7; D is unresolved. CDR1 is MGHRA and CDR2 is YSYEKL in the germline V gene. This CDR3 region has 16 residues. V dropped 1 base and J dropped 2 bases, with 15 bases sitting between them.

The chain links TRBV5-6 to TRBJ2-5, with a weak D call TRBD1 (6 bases). The better agreement between TRBJ2-7 and the DNA end casts doubt on the J call. Germline CDR1 SGHDT, CDR2 YYEEEE. CDR3 length equals 13 residues. Written as DNA, the CDR3 is TGTGCCAGCAGTTCAGGGGCGTCCTACGAGCAGTACTTC. Translation: CASSSGASYEQYF.

Only one count was recorded for this clone. CDR3 amino acids: CASASGPGLAGEKTQYF. The CDR3 nucleotides read TGTGCCAGCGCATCGGGACCCGGACTAGCGGGAGAAAAGACCCAGTACTTC. The chain links TRBV9 to TRBJ2-5; 13 bases are shared with TRBD2. Germline V gives CDR1 SGDLS, CDR2 YYNGEE. The CDR3 length is 17 residues. V lost 7 bases, J lost 6 bases, and 15 bases stayed unmatched.

J is TRBJ1-2 and V is TRBV7-2, with D possibly TRBD1 on 6 matching bases. V lost 5 bases, J lost 6 bases, and 25 bases lay in between. Germline CDR1 reads SGHTA; CDR2 reads FQGNSA. This CDR3 has 17 residues. The CDR3 region has the DNA TGTGCCAGCAGCCCCCTCTGGGGCAGGGGACCATACGATGGCTACACCTTC. Amino acid sequence: CASSPLWGRGPYDGYTF.

V usage is TRBV13 and J usage is TRBJ2-1; D perhaps matches TRBD1 (6 bases). The CDR3 sequence is 16 residues long. Germline loops: CDR1 PRHDT, CDR2 FYEKMQ (reference sequence). V lost 5 bases and J lost 4, with 18 bases in between. This chain's CDR3 is CASSPSTGRGYNEQFF. The CDR3 DNA reads TGTGCCAGCAGCCCAAGTACAGGGAGAGGATACAATGAGCAGTTCTTC.

This chain joins TRBV7-2 and TRBJ2-7; D gene unclear. This CDR3 has 13 residues. Trimming removed 5 bases at V and 2 bases at J, with 10 bases between. Looked up from germline, CDR1 is SGHTA and CDR2 is FQGNSA. In DNA, the CDR3 is TGTGCCAGCAGCCCCTACCCCACCTACGAGCAGTACTTC. The encoded protein is CASSPYPTYEQYF.

V gene TRBV9 combines with J gene TRBJ2-7; 8 bases agree with TRBD2. The CDR3 is 16 residues long. Germline V gene data show CDR1 as SGDLS and CDR2 as YYNGEE. J lost 2 bases, V lost 4 bases, and 11 bases had no gene match. Here the CDR3 reads CASSTNPTSGTYEQYF. The CDR3 nucleotides read TGTGCCAGCAGCACTAACCCAACTAGCGGAACCTACGAGCAGTACTTC.